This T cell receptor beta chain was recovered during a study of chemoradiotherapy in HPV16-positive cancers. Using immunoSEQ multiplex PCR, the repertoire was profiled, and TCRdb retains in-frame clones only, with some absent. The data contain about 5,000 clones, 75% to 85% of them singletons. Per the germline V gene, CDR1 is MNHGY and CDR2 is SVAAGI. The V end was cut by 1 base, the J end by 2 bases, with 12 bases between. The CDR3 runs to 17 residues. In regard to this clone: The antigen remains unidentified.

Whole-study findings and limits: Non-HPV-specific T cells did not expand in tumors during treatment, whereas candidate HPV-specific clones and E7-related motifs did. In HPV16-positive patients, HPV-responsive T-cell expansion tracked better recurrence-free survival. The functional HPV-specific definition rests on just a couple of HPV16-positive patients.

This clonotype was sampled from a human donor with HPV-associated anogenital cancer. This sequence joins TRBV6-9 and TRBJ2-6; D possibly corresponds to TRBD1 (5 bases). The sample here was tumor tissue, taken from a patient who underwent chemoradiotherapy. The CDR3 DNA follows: TGTGCCAGCAGTTATTGGTGCAGGGTGACTGGGGCCAACGTCCTGACTTTC. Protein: CASSYWCRVTGANVLTF.